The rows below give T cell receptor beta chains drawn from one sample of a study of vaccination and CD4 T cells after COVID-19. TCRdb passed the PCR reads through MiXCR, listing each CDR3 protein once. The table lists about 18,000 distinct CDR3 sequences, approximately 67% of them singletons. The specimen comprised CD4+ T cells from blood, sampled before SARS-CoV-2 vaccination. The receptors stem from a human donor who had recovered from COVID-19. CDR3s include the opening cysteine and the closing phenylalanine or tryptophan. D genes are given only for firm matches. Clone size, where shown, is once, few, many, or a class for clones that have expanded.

TGTGCCAGCAGTTACCGAGGCGAGGCCTATAATTCACCCCTCCACTTT	CASSYRGEAYNSPLHF	NA	TRBV6-5	16	NA	TRBJ1-6
TGTGCCAGCAGTTACTCGCCCGATCAAAGCTATGGCTACACCTTC	CASSYSPDQSYGYTF	NA	TRBV6-5	15	NA	TRBJ1-2
TGTGCCAGCAGAAACCTAGAGATATCCTACGAGCAGTACTTC	CASRNLEISYEQYF	NA	TRBV2	14	NA	TRBJ2-7
TGCAGTGCTAGTGACGGGAGGGGGTACGAGCAGTACTTC	CSASDGRGYEQYF	TRBD2	TRBV20-1	13	NA	TRBJ2-7
TGTGCCAGCAGTTTAGGGCTCTACACTGAAGCTTTCTTT	CASSLGLYTEAFF	NA	TRBV12-3/TRBV12-4	13	NA	TRBJ1-1
TGTGCCAGCAGCTTATACGCTAGCGGAAACACCGGGGAGCTGTTTTTT	CASSLYASGNTGELFF	TRBD2	TRBV7-8	16	NA	TRBJ2-2
TGCGCCAGCAGCTCCCAAAGCTATGGCTACACCTTC	CASSSQSYGYTF	NA	TRBV5-1	12	NA	TRBJ1-2
TGTGCCAGCTACGAAAGGACTAGCGGCTACAATGAGCAGTTCTTC	CASYERTSGYNEQFF	TRBD2	TRBV28	15	NA	TRBJ2-1
TGTGCCAGCAGTTTATTAGAGGAGGGTCAGCCCCAGCATTTT	CASSLLEEGQPQHF	NA	TRBV28	14	NA	TRBJ1-5
TGTGCCAGCAGCAAATCGACGGGAACTGGGGCCAACGTCCTGACTTTC	CASSKSTGTGANVLTF	NA	TRBV7-2	16	NA	TRBJ2-6
TGTGCCAGCCGCGGGAGCGGCCTGGACGAGCAGTACTTC	CASRGSGLDEQYF	TRBD2	TRBV19	13	NA	TRBJ2-7
TGTGCCAGCAGTTCCTCCGCCCAGGGCCGTCGGGGCTACACCTTC	CASSSSAQGRRGYTF	NA	TRBV27	15	NA	TRBJ1-2
TGCGCCAGCAGCCCAAGGGCAGAGCAGGTTAGCAATCAGCCCCAGCATTTT	CASSPRAEQVSNQPQHF	NA	TRBV4-1	17	NA	TRBJ1-5
TGTGCCAGCAGTTTTTCACAGGGAGAAGAGACCCAGTACTTC	CASSFSQGEETQYF	NA	TRBV28	14	NA	TRBJ2-5
TGTGCCAGTAGTATCTGGACATCCTACACCTTC	CASSIWTSYTF	NA	TRBV19	11	NA	TRBJ1-2
TGCAGTGCTGGGAAACCGGGACATGGAGAAGCTTTCTTT	CSAGKPGHGEAFF	NA	TRBV20-1	13	few	TRBJ1-1
TGTGCCACCAGCAGAGATAGACGGGACAGCACTGAAGCTTTCTTT	CATSRDRRDSTEAFF	TRBD1	TRBV15	15	few	TRBJ1-1
TGTGCCAGTAGTATTGTGGACAGGTCGAACACTGAAGCTTTCTTT	CASSIVDRSNTEAFF	TRBD1	TRBV19	15	NA	TRBJ1-1
TGTGCCAGCAGCTTACCAGAGACAAACACCATATATTTT	CASSLPETNTIYF	NA	TRBV7-2	13	NA	TRBJ1-3
TGTGCCAGCAGGACCGGGACAAGCACAGATACGCAGTATTTT	CASRTGTSTDTQYF	NA	TRBV6-1	14	NA	TRBJ2-3
TGTGCCAGTAGTTGGGGGAGGGGTCAAGATACGCAGTATTTT	CASSWGRGQDTQYF	TRBD2	TRBV19	14	NA	TRBJ2-3
TGTGCCAGCAGTCGACGGGGCAATTCACCCCTCCACTTT	CASSRRGNSPLHF	NA	TRBV25-1	13	NA	TRBJ1-6
TGTGCCAGCAGTCCGACAGGGGTTACCTACGAGCAGTACTTC	CASSPTGVTYEQYF	TRBD1	TRBV6-1	14	few	TRBJ2-7
TGTGCCAGCAGTGAAGGCGGGTCCAGCAATCAGCCCCAGCATTTT	CASSEGGSSNQPQHF	NA	TRBV6-1	15	few	TRBJ1-5
TGCAGTGCTATTGGGAGAGACACCGGGGAGCTGTTTTTT	CSAIGRDTGELFF	NA	TRBV20-1	13	NA	TRBJ2-2
TGTGCCACCAGAGCAGCTCTCCTCTCCTACGAGCAGTACTTC	CATRAALLSYEQYF	NA	TRBV15	14	NA	TRBJ2-7
TGTGCCATCAGTGAGTCCATCTATGGCTACACCTTC	CAISESIYGYTF	NA	TRBV10-3	12	NA	TRBJ1-2
TGCGCCAGCAGCCAAGAACGCGGGAGGGATATCACCGGGGAGCTGTTTTTT	CASSQERGRDITGELFF	TRBD2	TRBV4-3	17	NA	TRBJ2-2
TGTGCCAGCAGCCAGGACAGGGGATACTATGGCTACACCTTC	CASSQDRGYYGYTF	TRBD1	TRBV7-9	14	few	TRBJ1-2
TGTGCCAGCAGTGGGAGGCGGGCAGGAGTAAATTACTCTGGGGCCAACGTCCTGACTTTC	CASSGRRAGVNYSGANVLTF	NA	TRBV7-9	20	NA	TRBJ2-6
TGTGCCAGCAACCGGGACAGGGGCGTCTCTGAAGCTTTCTTT	CASNRDRGVSEAFF	TRBD1	TRBV2	14	NA	TRBJ1-1
TGTGCCAGCAGTGAAGGATTAACTCAGCCCCAGCATTTT	CASSEGLTQPQHF	NA	TRBV2	13	NA	TRBJ1-5
TGCAGTGCTCGTCCAGGACAGGGTTCACAGCCCCAGCATTTT	CSARPGQGSQPQHF	TRBD1	TRBV20-1	14	NA	TRBJ1-5
TGTGCCAGTAGTGAGGGATTTGAGACCCAGTACTTC	CASSEGFETQYF	NA	TRBV19	12	NA	TRBJ2-5
TGTGCCAGCAGTTTCATGGGCCGAAGAGCGGGCCAGCCCCAGCATTTT	CASSFMGRRAGQPQHF	NA	TRBV28	16	NA	TRBJ1-5
TGTGCCAGTAGTACCCTGCAGGGATATGGCTACACCTTC	CASSTLQGYGYTF	NA	TRBV19	13	few	TRBJ1-2
TGTGCCAGCAGTTCCGGGGGCTATGGCTACACCTTC	CASSSGGYGYTF	NA	TRBV6-5	12	NA	TRBJ1-2
TGCAGTGCAGTATACAGGACCTTCACTGAAGCTTTCTTT	CSAVYRTFTEAFF	NA	TRBV20-1	13	few	TRBJ1-1
TGTGCCAGTAGTATAAGAAGAACGAACACCGGGGAGCTGTTTTTT	CASSIRRTNTGELFF	NA	TRBV19	15	NA	TRBJ2-2
TGTGCCAGTAGTGATCGACGGGGGAGCAATCAGCCCCAGCATTTT	CASSDRRGSNQPQHF	NA	TRBV19	15	NA	TRBJ1-5
TGCAGTGCCCGAAAAGCGGGAGTGAACACAGATACGCAGTATTTT	CSARKAGVNTDTQYF	TRBD2	TRBV20-1	15	NA	TRBJ2-3